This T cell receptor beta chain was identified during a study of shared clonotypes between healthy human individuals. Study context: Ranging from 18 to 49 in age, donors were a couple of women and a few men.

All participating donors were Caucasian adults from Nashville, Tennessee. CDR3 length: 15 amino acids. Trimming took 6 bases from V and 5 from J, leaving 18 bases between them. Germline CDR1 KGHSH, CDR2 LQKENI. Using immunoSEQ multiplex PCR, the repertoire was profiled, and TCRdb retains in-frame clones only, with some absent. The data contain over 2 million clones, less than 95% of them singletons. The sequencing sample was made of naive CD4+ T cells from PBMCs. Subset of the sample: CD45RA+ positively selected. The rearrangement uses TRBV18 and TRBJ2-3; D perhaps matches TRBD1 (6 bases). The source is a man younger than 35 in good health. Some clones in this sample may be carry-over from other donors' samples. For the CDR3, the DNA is TGTGCCAGCTCCCTGACCGGACAGAACATAGATACGCAGTATTTT. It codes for CASSLTGQNIDTQYF.